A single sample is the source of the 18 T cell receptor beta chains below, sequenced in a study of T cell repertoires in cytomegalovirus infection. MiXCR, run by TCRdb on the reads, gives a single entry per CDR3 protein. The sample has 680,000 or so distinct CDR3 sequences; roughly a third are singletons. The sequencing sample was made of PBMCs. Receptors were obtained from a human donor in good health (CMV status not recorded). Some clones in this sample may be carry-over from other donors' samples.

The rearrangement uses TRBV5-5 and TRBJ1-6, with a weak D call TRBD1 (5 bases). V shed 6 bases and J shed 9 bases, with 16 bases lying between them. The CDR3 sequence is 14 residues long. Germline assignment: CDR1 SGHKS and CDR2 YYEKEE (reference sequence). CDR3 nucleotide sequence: TGTGCCAGCACCCTGACAGTTGCGGGTTCACCCCTCCACTTT. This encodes CASTLTVAGSPLHF.

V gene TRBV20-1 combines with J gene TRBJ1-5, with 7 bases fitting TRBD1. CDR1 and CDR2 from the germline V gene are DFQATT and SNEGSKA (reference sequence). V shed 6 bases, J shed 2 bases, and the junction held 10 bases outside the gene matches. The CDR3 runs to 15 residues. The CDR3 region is CSAADSGTGNQPQHF. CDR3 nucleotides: TGCAGTGCCGCAGACTCCGGGACAGGCAATCAGCCCCAGCATTTT.

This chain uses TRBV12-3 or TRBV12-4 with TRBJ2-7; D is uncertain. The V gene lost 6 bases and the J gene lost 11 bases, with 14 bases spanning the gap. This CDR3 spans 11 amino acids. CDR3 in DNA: TGTGCCAGCAGCCCCGCGAGAGAGAAGTACTTC. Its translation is CASSPAREKYF.

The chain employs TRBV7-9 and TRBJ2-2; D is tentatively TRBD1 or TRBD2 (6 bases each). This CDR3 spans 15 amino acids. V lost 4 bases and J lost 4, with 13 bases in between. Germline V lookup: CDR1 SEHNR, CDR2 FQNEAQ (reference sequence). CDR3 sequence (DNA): TGTGCCAGCAGCTCCGGAGGGGGAACCACCGGGGAGCTGTTTTTT. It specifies CASSSGGGTTGELFF.

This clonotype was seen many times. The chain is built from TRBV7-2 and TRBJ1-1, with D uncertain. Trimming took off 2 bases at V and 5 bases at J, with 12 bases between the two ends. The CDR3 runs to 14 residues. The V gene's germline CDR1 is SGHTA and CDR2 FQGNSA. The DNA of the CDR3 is TGTGCCAGCAGCTTAAGGGCCAGTACGACTGAAGCTTTCTTT. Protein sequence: CASSLRASTTEAFF.

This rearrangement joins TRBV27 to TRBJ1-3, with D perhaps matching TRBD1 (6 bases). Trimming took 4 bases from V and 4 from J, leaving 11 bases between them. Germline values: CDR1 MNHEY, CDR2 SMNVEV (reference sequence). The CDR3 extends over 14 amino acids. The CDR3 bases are TGTGCCAGCAGTTGGGGGGCGGGCGGAAACACCATATATTTT. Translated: CASSWGAGGNTIYF.

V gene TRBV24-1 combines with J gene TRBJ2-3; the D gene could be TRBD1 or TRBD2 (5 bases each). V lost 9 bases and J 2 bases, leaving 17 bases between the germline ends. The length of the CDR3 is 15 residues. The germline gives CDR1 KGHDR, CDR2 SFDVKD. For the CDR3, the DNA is TGTGCCACCGGGGGAGTAGGGGTTGCCACAGATACGCAGTATTTT. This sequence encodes CATGGVGVATDTQYF.

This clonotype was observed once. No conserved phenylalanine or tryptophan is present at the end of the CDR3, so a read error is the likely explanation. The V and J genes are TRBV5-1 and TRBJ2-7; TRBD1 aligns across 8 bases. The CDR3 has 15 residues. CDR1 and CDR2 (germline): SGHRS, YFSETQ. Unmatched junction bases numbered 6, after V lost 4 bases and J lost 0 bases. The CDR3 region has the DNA TGCGCCAGCAGCACGGGACAGGTTGGCTCCTACGAGCAGTACTGC. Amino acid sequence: CASSTGQVGSYEQYC.

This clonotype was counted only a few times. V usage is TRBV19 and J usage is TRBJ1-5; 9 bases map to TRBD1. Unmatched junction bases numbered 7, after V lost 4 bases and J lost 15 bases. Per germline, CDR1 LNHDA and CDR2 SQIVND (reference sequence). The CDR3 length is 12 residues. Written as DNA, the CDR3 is TGTGCCAGTAGTACCCGTAGGGACAGGGCGCATTTT. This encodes CASSTRRDRAHF. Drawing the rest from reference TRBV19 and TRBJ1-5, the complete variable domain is DGGITQSPKYLFRKEGQNVTLSCEQNLNHDAMYWYRQDPGQGLRLIYYSQIVNDFQKGDIAEGYSVSREKKESFPLTVTSAQKNPTAFYLCASSTRRDRAHFGDGTRLSIL.

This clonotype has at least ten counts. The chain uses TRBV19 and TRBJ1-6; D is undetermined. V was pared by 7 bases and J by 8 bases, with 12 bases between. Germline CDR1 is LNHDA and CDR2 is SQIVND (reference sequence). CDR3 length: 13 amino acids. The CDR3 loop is CASKTREDSPLHF. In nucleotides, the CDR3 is TGTGCCAGTAAAACGCGAGAAGATTCACCCCTCCACTTT.

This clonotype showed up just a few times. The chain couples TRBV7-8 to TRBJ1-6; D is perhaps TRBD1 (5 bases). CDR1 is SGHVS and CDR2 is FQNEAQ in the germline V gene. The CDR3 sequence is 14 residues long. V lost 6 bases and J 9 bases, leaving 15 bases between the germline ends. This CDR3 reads CASRQAWMGSPLHF. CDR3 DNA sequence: TGTGCCAGCAGACAGGCCTGGATGGGTTCACCCCTCCACTTT.

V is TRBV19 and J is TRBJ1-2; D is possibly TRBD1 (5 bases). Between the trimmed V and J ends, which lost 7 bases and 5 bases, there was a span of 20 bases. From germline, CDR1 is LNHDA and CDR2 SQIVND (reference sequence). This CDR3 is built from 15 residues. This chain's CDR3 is CASTRGTADLYGYTF. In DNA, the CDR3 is TGTGCCAGTACCCGCGGGACGGCAGATTTATATGGCTACACCTTC. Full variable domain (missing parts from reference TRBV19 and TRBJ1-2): DGGITQSPKYLFRKEGQNVTLSCEQNLNHDAMYWYRQDPGQGLRLIYYSQIVNDFQKGDIAEGYSVSREKKESFPLTVTSAQKNPTAFYLCASTRGTADLYGYTFGSGTRLTVV.

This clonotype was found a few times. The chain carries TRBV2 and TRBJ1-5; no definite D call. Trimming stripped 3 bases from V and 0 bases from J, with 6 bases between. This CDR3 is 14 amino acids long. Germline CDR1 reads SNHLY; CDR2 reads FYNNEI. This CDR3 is CASSDTDSNQPQHF. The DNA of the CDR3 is TGTGCCAGCAGTGATACAGATAGCAATCAGCCCCAGCATTTT. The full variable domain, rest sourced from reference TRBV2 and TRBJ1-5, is EPEVTQTPSHQVTQMGQEVILRCVPISNHLYFYWYRQILGQKVEFLVSFYNNEISEKSEIFDDQFSVERPDGSNFTLKIRSTKLEDSAMYFCASSDTDSNQPQHFGDGTRLSIL.

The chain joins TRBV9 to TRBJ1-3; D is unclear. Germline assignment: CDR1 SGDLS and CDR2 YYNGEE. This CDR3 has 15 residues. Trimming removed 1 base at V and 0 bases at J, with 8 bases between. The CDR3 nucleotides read TGTGCCAGCAGCGTATATGGGCGCTCTGGAAACACCATATATTTT. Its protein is CASSVYGRSGNTIYF.

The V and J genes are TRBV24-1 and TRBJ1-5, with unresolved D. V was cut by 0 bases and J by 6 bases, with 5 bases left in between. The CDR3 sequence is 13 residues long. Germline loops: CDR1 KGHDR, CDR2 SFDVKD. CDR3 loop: CATSDLRLQPQHF. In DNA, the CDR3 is TGTGCCACCAGTGATTTGCGCCTTCAGCCCCAGCATTTT.

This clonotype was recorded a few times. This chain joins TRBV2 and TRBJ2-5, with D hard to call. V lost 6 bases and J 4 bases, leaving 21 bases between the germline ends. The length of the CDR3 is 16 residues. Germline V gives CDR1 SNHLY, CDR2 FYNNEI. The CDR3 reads CASRVDPMQTLETQYF. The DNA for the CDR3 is TGTGCCAGCAGAGTGGATCCCATGCAAACACTAGAGACCCAGTACTTC.

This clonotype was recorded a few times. The CDR3 spells CSVDDRDQETQYF. The CDR3 DNA follows: TGCAGCGTTGATGACAGGGACCAAGAGACCCAGTACTTC. The rearrangement uses TRBV29-1 and TRBJ2-5; 7 positions match TRBD1. There are 13 residues in the CDR3. V shed 3 bases, J shed 0 bases, and the junction held 1 base outside the gene matches. In germline, CDR1 is SQVTM, CDR2 ANQGSEA.

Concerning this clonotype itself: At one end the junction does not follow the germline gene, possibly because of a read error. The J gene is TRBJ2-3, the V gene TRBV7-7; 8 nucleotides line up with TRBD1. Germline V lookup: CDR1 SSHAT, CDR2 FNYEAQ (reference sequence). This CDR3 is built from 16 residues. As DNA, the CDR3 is TGTGCTAGCAGCCAAAGACAGGGGATAAGCACAGATACGCAGTATTTT. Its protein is CASSQRQGISTDTQYF.